The 14 T cell receptor beta chains below come from one sample, sequenced in a study of Graves' ophthalmopathy and Graves' hyperthyroidism. TCR beta CDR3 regions were amplified from RNA transcripts. The library came from an HTBI-primed first-round RT-PCR and a second-round multiplex PCR. Each CDR3 protein gets one entry after TCRdb re-called the multiplex PCR reads with MiXCR. The sample has about 400,000 distinct CDR3 sequences, around 17% seen once; the top ten hold around 1.6%. The specimen was peripheral blood. These TCRs come from a woman aged 18-29 years with Graves' ophthalmopathy.

At least ten counts were recorded for this clonotype. V is TRBV11-2 and J is TRBJ2-5; D remains unclear. This CDR3 contains 16 residues. Germline V gene sequence: CDR1 SGHAT, CDR2 FQNNGV. V gave up 5 bases and J gave up 1 base, with 17 bases separating them. The CDR3 spells CASSPLSSSTQETQYF. CDR3 in DNA: TGTGCCAGCAGCCCTCTTTCCTCTAGTACCCAAGAGACCCAGTACTTC. Drawing the rest from reference TRBV11-2 and TRBJ2-5, the complete variable domain is EAGVAQSPRYKIIEKRQSVAFWCNPISGHATLYWYQQILGQGPKLLIQFQNNGVVDDSQLPKDRFSAERLKGVDSTLKIQPAKLEDSAVYLCASSPLSSSTQETQYFGPGTRLLVL.

This clonotype was recorded many times. This rearrangement joins TRBV6-2 or TRBV6-3 to TRBJ2-7; possibly TRBD2 for D (5 bases). The CDR3 contains 13 residues. Looked up from germline, CDR1 is MNHEY and CDR2 is SVGEGT. Between the trimmed V and J ends, which lost 0 bases and 7 bases, there was a span of 10 bases. CDR3 nucleotide sequence: TGTGCCAGCAGTTACTCGTTCGCGGGTGAGCAGTACTTC. It specifies CASSYSFAGEQYF.

This clonotype has ten or more counts. The chain carries TRBV6-2 or TRBV6-3 and TRBJ1-5, with D unresolved. CDR3 length equals 16 residues. Trimming cost V 0 bases and J 2 bases, with 11 bases left between them. Germline values: CDR1 MNHEY, CDR2 SVGEGT. This CDR3 reads CASSYSSGLGNQPQHF. The CDR3 region has the DNA TGTGCCAGCAGTTACTCGTCCGGCTTGGGCAATCAGCCCCAGCATTTT.

This clonotype was detected ten times or more. This chain connects TRBV6-2 or TRBV6-3 to TRBJ2-7; 9 nucleotides line up with TRBD1. The V gene's germline CDR1 is MNHEY and CDR2 SVGEGT. V shed 6 bases and J 2 bases; nucleotides not matched to a gene: 8. The CDR3 spans 15 residues. CDR3 coding DNA: TGTGCCAGCAGCAAATACAGGGGGCACGCCTACGAGCAGTACTTC. The encoded protein is CASSKYRGHAYEQYF.

The sample holds many counts of this clonotype. One end of the junction is discordant with germline, which a read error may explain. V usage is TRBV6-5 and J usage is TRBJ1-5, with D perhaps matching TRBD1 (6 bases). CDR3 size: 17 residues. Per the germline V gene, CDR1 is MNHEY and CDR2 is SVGAGI. The CDR3, as DNA: TGTGCCGGCAGTTACTTAAACGCCGGGGGCAACTATCAGCCCCAGCATTTT. This encodes CAGSYLNAGGNYQPQHF.

This clonotype was seen at least ten times. CDR3 nucleotides: TGTGCCAGCAGTGAATGGTCGGAGACCCAGTACTTC. This sequence encodes CASSEWSETQYF. The rearrangement links TRBV25-1 to TRBJ2-5; no clear D gene. Per germline, CDR1 MGHDK and CDR2 SYGVNS. This CDR3 contains 12 residues. The V end lost 1 base, the J end lost 5 bases, and 5 bases lay between the germline ends.

The chain carries TRBV28 and TRBJ2-7; 8 nucleotides align to TRBD1. The CDR3 consists of 16 residues. Germline V gene lookup returns CDR1 MDHEN and CDR2 SYDVKM. V lost 2 bases to trimming and J lost 0 bases; unmatched junction nucleotides: 6. Here the CDR3 reads CASSLTGQGNSYEQYF. The CDR3 nucleotides read TGTGCCAGCAGTTTAACAGGACAGGGCAACTCCTACGAGCAGTACTTC.

This clonotype has at least ten counts. This chain connects TRBV10-1 to TRBJ1-6; D is unclear. Germline V lookup: CDR1 WNHNN, CDR2 SYGVQD (reference sequence). The CDR3 is made up of 11 amino acids. The ends were cut back, 6 bases at V and 10 bases at J, with 7 bases in the middle. This CDR3 is CASRVISPLHF. Here the CDR3 DNA reads TGCGCCAGCAGGGTCATATCACCCCTCCACTTT.

This clonotype was recorded many times. The CDR3 bases are TGCAGTGTCCCAATTTCCGGCAGGGTGCATGAGACCCAGTACTTC. Residues: CSVPISGRVHETQYF. V gene TRBV20-1 combines with J gene TRBJ2-5; D is perhaps TRBD1 (5 bases). Trimming cost V 7 bases and J 5 bases, with 23 bases left between them. The CDR3 runs 15 residues. Germline V gene lookup returns CDR1 DFQATT and CDR2 SNEGSKA (reference sequence).

This clonotype was seen a handful of times. CDR3 sequence reads: CASSVRDSEAFF. The CDR3 DNA sequence: TGTGCCAGCAGTGTTAGGGACAGTGAAGCTTTCTTT. The rearrangement joins TRBV12-3 or TRBV12-4 to TRBJ1-1, with 7 bases aligning to TRBD1. There are 12 residues in the CDR3. V lost 5 bases to trimming and J lost 7 bases; unmatched junction nucleotides: 4.

This clonotype was found many times. The rearrangement uses TRBV12-3 or TRBV12-4 and TRBJ2-5; D gene ambiguous. The CDR3 totals 15 residues. V lost 3 bases and J 0 bases, leaving 11 bases between the germline ends. This CDR3 reads CASSFDGLYQETQYF. CDR3 DNA: TGTGCCAGCAGTTTCGACGGGTTGTACCAAGAGACCCAGTACTTC.

The chain employs TRBV5-6 and TRBJ2-5, with D possibly being TRBD1 (5 bases). Trimming cost V 0 bases and J 7 bases, with 10 bases left between them. Per the germline V gene, CDR1 is SGHDT and CDR2 is YYEEEE. The CDR3 has 13 amino acids. The CDR3 loop is CASSLAGLATQYF. The CDR3 DNA follows: TGTGCCAGCAGCTTGGCAGGGTTGGCGACCCAGTACTTC.

Many counts were recorded for this clonotype. This CDR3 is CASSYASGRGQETQYF. CDR3 DNA: TGTGCCAGCAGTTATGCTAGCGGGAGGGGCCAAGAGACCCAGTACTTC. The chain uses TRBV6-2 or TRBV6-3 and TRBJ2-5; 12 bases map to TRBD2. With 3 bases clipped from V and 1 base from J, the junction kept 3 bases outside the gene matches. CDR3 length: 16 residues. From germline, CDR1 is MNHEY and CDR2 SVGEGT.

In its sample, this clonotype was seen a few times. CDR3 DNA: TGTGCCAGCAGTCCTGACGGCGTCCAAGAGACCCAGTACTTC. This encodes CASSPDGVQETQYF. The gene calls are TRBV6-2 or TRBV6-3 and TRBJ2-5, with D hard to call. Germline V gene sequence: CDR1 MNHEY, CDR2 SVGEGT. The CDR3 consists of 14 residues. V shed 5 bases and J shed 1 base, with 11 bases lying between them.